This T cell receptor (beta chain) was obtained from a study of shared clonotypes between healthy human individuals. Original processing notes: Filtering differed because ImmunoSEQ produced junction-only sequences that carried no quality scores. Profiling relied on immunoSEQ multiplex PCR, and the TCRdb table lists in-frame clones only, not all of them. The V and J calls and the clone size are those of that table, but D and trimming were determined from the DNA. The sample includes about 2.4 million clones, over 85% of them seen just once. This clone appeared once. Its antigen is undetermined. Study outcomes and limitations: Naive subsets, compared against memory subsets, generally had larger estimated richness values. Despite large depth, sorted-subset datasets appeared incompletely sequenced.

This CDR3 has 11 residues. Germline CDR1 MDHEN, CDR2 SYDVKM. The chain uses TRBV28 and TRBJ2-5; no firm D call. The J call may not be correct, given that the DNA end is closer to TRBJ2-7. The receptor's source is a man aged 18 to 30 in good health. Some clones in this sample may be carry-over from other donors' samples. The specimen was naive CD4+ T cells from PBMCs. The subset was: CD45RA+ positively selected. The CDR3 DNA is TGTGCCAGCACGACCACCTACGAGCAGTACTTC. It specifies CASTTTYEQYF.